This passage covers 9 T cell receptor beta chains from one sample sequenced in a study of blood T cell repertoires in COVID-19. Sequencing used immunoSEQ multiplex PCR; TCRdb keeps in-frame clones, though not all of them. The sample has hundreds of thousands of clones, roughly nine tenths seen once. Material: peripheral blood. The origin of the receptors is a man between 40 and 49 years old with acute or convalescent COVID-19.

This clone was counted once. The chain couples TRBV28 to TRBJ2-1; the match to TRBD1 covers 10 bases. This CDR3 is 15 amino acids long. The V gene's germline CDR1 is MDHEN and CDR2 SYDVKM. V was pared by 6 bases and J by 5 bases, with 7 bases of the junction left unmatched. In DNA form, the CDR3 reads TGTGCCAGCAGCCAGGGACAGGGGCCCAACAATGAGCAGTTCTTC. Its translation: CASSQGQGPNNEQFF.

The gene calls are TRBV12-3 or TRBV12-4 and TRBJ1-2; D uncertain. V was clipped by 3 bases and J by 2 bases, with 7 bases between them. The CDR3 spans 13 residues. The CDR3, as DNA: TGTGCCAGCAGTTTCAGCGTCAACTATGGCTACACCTTC. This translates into CASSFSVNYGYTF.

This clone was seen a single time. CDR3 in amino acids: CAWSGPGQGNYGYTF. CDR3 sequence (DNA): TGTGCCTGGAGCGGACCGGGACAGGGGAACTATGGCTACACCTTC. This sequence joins TRBV30 and TRBJ1-2; 10 bases agree with TRBD1. Trimming cost V 3 bases and J 2 bases; bases outside gene matches: 6. The V gene's germline CDR1 is GTSNPN and CDR2 SVGIG (reference sequence). The CDR3 has 15 amino acids.

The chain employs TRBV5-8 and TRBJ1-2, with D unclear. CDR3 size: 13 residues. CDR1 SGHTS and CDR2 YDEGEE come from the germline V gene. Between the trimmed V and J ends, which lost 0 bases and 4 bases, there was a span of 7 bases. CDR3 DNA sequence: TGTGCCAGCAGCTTGGTGGGCTCCTATGGCTACACCTTC. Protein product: CASSLVGSYGYTF.

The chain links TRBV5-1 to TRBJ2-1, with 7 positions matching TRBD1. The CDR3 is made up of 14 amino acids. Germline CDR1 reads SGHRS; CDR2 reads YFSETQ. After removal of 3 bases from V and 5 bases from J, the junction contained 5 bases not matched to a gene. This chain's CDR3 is CASSSLQGNNEQFF. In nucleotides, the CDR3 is TGCGCCAGCAGCTCCTTACAGGGGAACAATGAGCAGTTCTTC.

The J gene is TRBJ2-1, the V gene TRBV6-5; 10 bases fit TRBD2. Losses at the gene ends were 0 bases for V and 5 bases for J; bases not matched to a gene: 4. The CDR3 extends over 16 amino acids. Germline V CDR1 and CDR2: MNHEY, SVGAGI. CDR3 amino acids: CASSYSGTSGDNEQFF. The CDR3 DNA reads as TGTGCCAGCAGTTACTCTGGTACTAGCGGGGACAATGAGCAGTTCTTC.

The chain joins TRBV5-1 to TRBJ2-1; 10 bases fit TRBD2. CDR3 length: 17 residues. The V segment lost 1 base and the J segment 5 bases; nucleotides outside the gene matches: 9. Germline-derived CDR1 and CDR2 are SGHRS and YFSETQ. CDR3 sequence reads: CASSLFYSGGTNNEQFF. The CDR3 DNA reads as TGCGCCAGCAGCTTGTTCTATAGCGGGGGGACGAACAATGAGCAGTTCTTC.

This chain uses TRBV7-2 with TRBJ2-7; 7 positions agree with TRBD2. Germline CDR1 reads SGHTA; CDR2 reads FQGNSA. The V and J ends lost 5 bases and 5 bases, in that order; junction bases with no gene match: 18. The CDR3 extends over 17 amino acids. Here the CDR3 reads CASSPPFGLASGDEQYF. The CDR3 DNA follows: TGTGCCAGCAGCCCCCCCTTCGGGCTGGCTAGCGGCGACGAGCAGTACTTC.

The CDR3 region has the DNA TGTGCCAGCAGTGAATCGCGGACGGCGCGGGGGGTTACGCAGTATTTT. Its protein product is CASSESRTARGVTQYF. The rearrangement links TRBV25-1 to TRBJ2-3, with TRBD2 matching 8 bases. J lost 8 bases, V lost 1 base, and 11 bases had no gene match. The CDR3 is 16 residues long. Germline values: CDR1 MGHDK, CDR2 SYGVNS.